What follows are 10 T cell receptor beta chains derived from one specimen sequenced in a study of blood T cells in healthy people across ages. The second PCR ran roughly 6 to 11 cycles with a sample-barcoded 5' primer and J-beta primers. TCRdb processed the 5' RACE reads anew with MiXCR; each CDR3 protein has one entry. The sample carries around 580,000 distinct CDR3 sequences, roughly 48% recorded once. Sequencing used blood. These receptors came from an elderly man in good health.

The chain combines TRBV7-2 with TRBJ2-7; perhaps TRBD1 as D (6 bases). The CDR3 is made up of 13 amino acids. Trimming shortened V by 1 base and J by 6 bases, and 10 bases separated the two germline ends. Per the germline V gene, CDR1 is SGHTA and CDR2 is FQGNSA. CDR3 nucleotide sequence: TGTGCCAGCAGCTTAGACAGGGAAAGCGAGCAGTACTTC. Translation: CASSLDRESEQYF.

As to this clonotype: This may stem from a read error, because a much larger clone lies one nucleotide away. The rearrangement joins TRBV7-9 to TRBJ2-7; no firm D call. Germline loops: CDR1 SEHNR, CDR2 FQNEAQ (reference sequence). There are 12 residues in the CDR3. In nucleotides, the CDR3 is TGTGCCGGCAGCCCCCAGACCTACGAGCAGTACTTC. It specifies CAGSPQTYEQYF.

This sequence joins TRBV7-2 and TRBJ2-4, with 7 bases aligning to TRBD2. In germline, CDR1 is SGHTA, CDR2 FQGNSA. The trim removed 5 bases at V and 8 bases at J, leaving 9 bases unmatched. The CDR3 has 14 residues. In nucleotides, the CDR3 is TGTGCCAGCAGCCCTCGGGGGGTGGAGGACATTCAGTACTTC. The encoded protein is CASSPRGVEDIQYF.

This clonotype was seen a few times. This chain uses TRBV6-5 with TRBJ2-1; 7 positions match TRBD1. V shed 10 bases, J shed 3 bases, and the junction held 15 bases outside the gene matches. The CDR3 totals 16 residues. Looked up from germline, CDR1 is MNHEY and CDR2 is SVGAGI. The DNA of the CDR3 is TGTGCCACCCAGCCCTACGGGACAGCTTACTACAATGAGCAGTTCTTC. Protein sequence: CATQPYGTAYYNEQFF.

There are a few counts of this clonotype. This chain joins TRBV6-6 and TRBJ2-5, with a tentative D call TRBD1 (5 bases). CDR1 is MNHNY and CDR2 is SVGAGI in the germline V gene (reference sequence). The V end was cut by 7 bases, the J end by 11 bases, with 20 bases between. This CDR3 region has 13 residues. CDR3: CASIKDTYNEQYF. The CDR3 DNA reads TGTGCCAGCATCAAGGACACGTACAATGAGCAGTACTTC.

The chain carries TRBV27 and TRBJ2-5; tentative D call: TRBD2 (5 bases). V was cut by 5 bases and J by 0 bases, with 10 bases left in between. The CDR3 is 14 residues long. Germline CDR1 reads MNHEY; CDR2 reads SMNVEV (reference sequence). The CDR3 loop is CASSITSNQETQYF. The DNA of the CDR3 is TGTGCCAGCAGTATTACTAGTAACCAAGAGACCCAGTACTTC.

In its sample, this clonotype was seen a few times. The rearrangement links TRBV2 to TRBJ2-1; tentatively, D is TRBD2 (6 bases). CDR3 size: 15 residues. Germline V CDR1 and CDR2: SNHLY, FYNNEI. V lost 6 bases, J lost 7 bases, and 19 bases lay in between. CDR3 DNA: TGTGCCAGCAGCGACCGTAGCGGTCGGAGTAATGAGCAGTTCTTC. Protein product: CASSDRSGRSNEQFF.

This clonotype was seen only a few times. This chain joins TRBV9 and TRBJ2-1; D is ambiguous. This CDR3 has 15 amino acids. V was shortened by 7 bases and J by 5 bases, with 19 bases between the two germline ends. Germline V gene data show CDR1 as SGDLS and CDR2 as YYNGEE. CDR3 amino acids: CASCCSWAADNEQFF. CDR3 nucleotides: TGTGCCAGCTGCTGTTCGTGGGCAGCCGACAATGAGCAGTTCTTC.

This chain links TRBV29-1 with TRBJ2-1; 9 bases map to TRBD2. CDR1 is SQVTM and CDR2 is ANQGSEA in the germline V gene. J gave up 4 bases and V 3 bases, and 1 base lay outside the gene matches. This CDR3 has 13 amino acids. The CDR3 DNA reads TGCAGCGTTGAGACTAGCGGATACAATGAGCAGTTCTTC. As protein: CSVETSGYNEQFF.

The chain uses TRBV11-2 and TRBJ2-1; 9 bases agree with TRBD2. V lost 3 bases and J lost 7; bases outside the gene matches: 4. CDR3 size: 14 residues. Germline lookup yields CDR1 SGHAT and CDR2 FQNNGV. CDR3 nucleotide sequence: TGTGCCAGCAGCTTTGCGGGAGGGCCGAATGAGCAGTTCTTC. It encodes CASSFAGGPNEQFF.